Below are 31 T cell receptor beta chains sequenced from a single sample in a study of CD8+ T cells in alopecia areata. Treatment meaning: oral pan-JAK inhibitor, 5-10 mg twice daily. After isolation, RNA underwent reverse transcription to generate cDNA as the sequencing template. The table came from immunoSEQ multiplex PCR; TCRdb's copy has only in-frame clones and leaves some out. The sample lists roughly 120,000 clones, roughly three fifths seen once, with about 12% in the top ten. Sequenced material: CD8+ T cells sorted from blood, taken at week 24, from a patient treated with tofacitinib. The receptors were sampled from a human donor with alopecia areata.

This clone was counted a single time. V gene TRBV2 combines with J gene TRBJ2-2; possible D gene TRBD2, 5 bases. Germline values: CDR1 SNHLY, CDR2 FYNNEI. The length of the CDR3 is 13 residues. V was shortened by 8 bases and J by 5 bases, with 12 bases between the two germline ends. The chain's CDR3 is CASLVEGTGELFF. The CDR3 DNA is TGTGCCAGCCTCGTCGAGGGAACCGGGGAGCTGTTTTTT.

The chain recombines TRBV19 with TRBJ1-1, with a possible D match to TRBD1 (6 bases). The CDR3 has 14 residues. V was shortened by 5 bases and J by 3 bases, with 13 bases between the two germline ends. Germline V CDR1 and CDR2: LNHDA, SQIVND (reference sequence). CDR3 amino acids: CASSVDSFYTEAFF. CDR3 nucleotides: TGTGCCAGTAGTGTGGACAGTTTTTACACTGAAGCTTTCTTT. The entire variable domain, with the rest obtained from reference TRBV19 and TRBJ1-1, is as follows: DGGITQSPKYLFRKEGQNVTLSCEQNLNHDAMYWYRQDPGQGLRLIYYSQIVNDFQKGDIAEGYSVSREKKESFPLTVTSAQKNPTAFYLCASSVDSFYTEAFFGQGTRLTVV.

This sequence joins TRBV6-6 and TRBJ2-5; unclear D gene. The CDR3 totals 11 residues. The V end was cut by 4 bases, the J end by 4 bases, with 4 bases between. Germline V CDR1 and CDR2: MNHNY, SVGAGI (reference sequence). Here the CDR3 DNA reads TGTGCCAGCAGTTTAGGAGAGACCCAGTACTTC. It is translated as CASSLGETQYF.

This clone was counted between two and nine times. The chain has TRBV2 and TRBJ2-1; D might be TRBD1 or TRBD2, each matching 5 bases. The V end was cut by 3 bases, the J end by 3 bases, with 12 bases between. The CDR3 totals 15 residues. Germline CDR1 reads SNHLY; CDR2 reads FYNNEI. As DNA, the CDR3 is TGTGCCAGCAGTGAGTTGGGACGCGGCTACAATGAGCAGTTCTTC. This encodes CASSELGRGYNEQFF.

The V and J genes are TRBV7-7 and TRBJ1-2; the D gene is possibly TRBD1 (5 bases). This CDR3 contains 12 residues. Germline V lookup: CDR1 SSHAT, CDR2 FNYEAQ (reference sequence). CDR3 coding DNA: TGTGCTCTGGAACAGGTGGGCTATGGCTACACCTTC. It yields the protein CALEQVGYGYTF.

This clone was detected a few times. CDR3 loop: CASSPAGAGNTGELFF. CDR3 DNA: TGTGCCAGCAGCCCGGCGGGAGCGGGGAACACCGGGGAGCTGTTTTTT. The rearrangement links TRBV11-3 to TRBJ2-2; 7 nucleotides match TRBD2. Per the germline V gene, CDR1 is SGHNT and CDR2 is YENEEA. The V segment lost 5 bases and the J segment 1 base; nucleotides outside the gene matches: 7. This CDR3 is built from 16 residues.

This clone has just one count. The V and J genes are TRBV13 and TRBJ2-7, with D tentatively TRBD1 or TRBD2 (5 bases each). CDR1 is PRHDT, CDR2 FYEKMQ, per germline (reference sequence). Trimming stripped 3 bases from V and 0 bases from J, with 9 bases between. The CDR3 extends over 14 amino acids. The CDR3 region is CASSFRDGSYEQYF. The CDR3 DNA reads TGTGCCAGCAGCTTCCGGGACGGCTCCTACGAGCAGTACTTC.

This chain connects TRBV29-1 to TRBJ2-7; D not resolved. The CDR3 is 10 amino acids. The V end lost 5 bases, the J end lost 2 bases, and 4 bases lay between the germline ends. Germline CDR1 is SQVTM and CDR2 is ANQGSEA. The CDR3 bases are TGCAGCGTTCTGACCTACGAGCAGTACTTC. It specifies CSVLTYEQYF.

This clone appeared a few times. The chain combines TRBV29-1 with TRBJ1-2; D not certain. Germline V gene data show CDR1 as SQVTM and CDR2 as ANQGSEA. The V and J ends lost 6 bases and 7 bases respectively, with 15 bases between them. This CDR3 has 12 amino acids. The CDR3 sequence is CSVLDGPGGYTF. The CDR3 region has the DNA TGCAGCGTATTGGACGGTCCTGGTGGCTACACCTTC.

This chain joins TRBV5-1 and TRBJ1-2; D may be TRBD1 (6 bases). This CDR3 is built from 12 residues. CDR1 and CDR2 (germline): SGHRS, YFSETQ. V was cut by 2 bases and J by 7 bases, with 9 bases left in between. This chain's CDR3 is CASSLQGFGYTF. The CDR3 DNA reads as TGCGCCAGCAGCTTACAGGGCTTTGGCTACACCTTC.

The J gene is TRBJ1-1, the V gene TRBV4-1; D possibly corresponds to TRBD1 (5 bases). Per the germline V gene, CDR1 is MGHRA and CDR2 is YSYEKL. V lost 5 bases and J 1 base, leaving 11 bases between the germline ends. The CDR3 runs 14 residues. Here the CDR3 reads CASSTGRANTEAFF. CDR3 DNA: TGCGCCAGCAGCACAGGACGGGCGAACACTGAAGCTTTCTTT.

This clone has only a few counts. The V and J genes are TRBV23-1 and TRBJ1-5, with D possibly matching TRBD1 (5 bases). TRBV23-1 belongs to the ORF category, with a function that is uncertain. V was pared by 1 base and J by 3 bases, with 10 bases between. The CDR3 runs 15 residues. This CDR3 is CASSQLGRANQPQHF. The CDR3 nucleotides read TGCGCCAGCAGTCAATTAGGCAGGGCCAATCAGCCCCAGCATTTT.

In the case of this clone: Distinct nucleotide sequences in the sample also encode this CDR3. The CDR3 region has the DNA TGTGCCAGCAGCTCAGACAGCTACGAGCAGTACTTC. This gives the protein CASSSDSYEQYF. The rearrangement links TRBV5-6 to TRBJ2-7; D possibly corresponds to TRBD1 (5 bases). V was clipped by 3 bases and J by 3 bases, with 7 bases between them. The CDR3 contains 12 residues. CDR1 and CDR2 from the germline V gene are SGHDT and YYEEEE.

V gene TRBV5-1 combines with J gene TRBJ1-4; D uncertain. CDR3 length: 17 residues. Germline V gene sequence: CDR1 SGHRS, CDR2 YFSETQ. The ends were cut back, 0 bases at V and 0 bases at J, with 12 bases in the middle. CDR3 DNA sequence: TGCGCCAGCAGCTTGGAGTTTAGGAATGCAACTAATGAAAAACTGTTTTTT. Translation gives CASSLEFRNATNEKLFF.

J is TRBJ2-2 and V is TRBV30, with D possibly matching TRBD2 (5 bases). The CDR3 has 14 residues. The V end lost 0 bases, the J end lost 4 bases, and 9 bases lay between the germline ends. The germline V gene has CDR1 GTSNPN and CDR2 SVGIG (reference sequence). The chain's CDR3 is CAWSVQGSTGELFF. CDR3 sequence (DNA): TGTGCCTGGAGTGTACAAGGGAGCACCGGGGAGCTGTTTTTT.

Of note for this clone: This specimen includes other DNA sequences encoding the same CDR3. DNA of the CDR3: TGTGCCAGTAGTATTAGCGGGGGTGCTTCAGATACGCAGTATTTT. Translation gives CASSISGGASDTQYF. The V gene is TRBV19, the J gene TRBJ2-3, with 9 bases fitting TRBD2. The CDR3 extends over 15 amino acids. Per germline, CDR1 LNHDA and CDR2 SQIVND (reference sequence). V was pared by 3 bases and J by 4 bases, with 5 bases of the junction left unmatched.

The genes are TRBV30 and TRBJ1-5; unclear D gene. There are 13 residues in the CDR3. Germline CDR1 reads GTSNPN; CDR2 reads SVGIG (reference sequence). V was clipped by 1 base and J by 7 bases, with 11 bases between them. The CDR3 loop reads CAWSGVGVQPQHF. The DNA for the CDR3 is TGTGCCTGGAGTGGGGTGGGAGTCCAGCCCCAGCATTTT. Together with reference TRBV30 and TRBJ1-5, the CDR3 gives the full variable domain: SQTIHQWPATLVQPVGSPLSLECTVEGTSNPNLYWYRQAAGRGLQLLFYSVGIGQISSEVPQNLSASRPQDRQFILSSKKLLLSDSGFYLCAWSGVGVQPQHFGDGTRLSIL.

This clone was counted between two and nine times. The chain uses TRBV6-6 and TRBJ1-2, with 7 bases identical to TRBD1. V lost 2 bases and J lost 8; bases outside the gene matches: 8. Germline CDR1 and CDR2: MNHNY and SVGAGI (reference sequence). The CDR3 loop spans 14 amino acids. CDR3 sequence: CASSYQTGMGGYTF. CDR3 in DNA: TGTGCCAGCAGTTACCAGACAGGGATGGGCGGCTACACCTTC.

Points on this clone: Just one base apart from a much larger clone, this may be a read error. The rearrangement joins TRBV6-5 to TRBJ2-3; the match to TRBD2 covers 10 bases. Germline CDR1 is MNHEY and CDR2 is SVGAGI. The CDR3 has 15 amino acids. With 2 bases clipped from V and 2 bases from J, the junction kept 1 base outside the gene matches. The CDR3 is CASSYSGGATDTQYF. The CDR3 DNA is TGTGCCAGCAGTTACAGCGGGGGGGCCACAGATACGCAGTATTTT.

The chain employs TRBV14 and TRBJ2-7; D possibly corresponds to TRBD2 (5 bases). CDR3 length: 16 residues. The germline V gene encodes CDR1 SGHDN and CDR2 FVKESK. V was clipped by 0 bases and J by 3 bases, with 15 bases between them. The DNA of the CDR3 is TGTGCCAGCAGCCAAGAAAATCTGGGCGGAGGCTACGAGCAGTACTTC. Encoded protein: CASSQENLGGGYEQYF.

This clone was observed once. CDR3 residues: CASSLGMGYEQYF. DNA of the CDR3: TGTGCCAGCAGTTTAGGAATGGGGTACGAGCAGTACTTC. The chain is built from TRBV27 and TRBJ2-7; D unresolved. The CDR3 runs to 13 residues. Germline V CDR1 and CDR2: MNHEY, SMNVEV (reference sequence). The germline V and J ends were trimmed by 2 bases and 4 bases, with 9 bases remaining between them.

The table lists this clone with a count of one. The CDR3 DNA follows: TGTGCCAGCAGTCATAGTGAGGGCACAGATACGCAGTATTTT. Translating gives CASSHSEGTDTQYF. This chain connects TRBV27 to TRBJ2-3; D call uncertain. V was shortened by 5 bases and J by 1 base, with 10 bases between the two germline ends. Germline V lookup: CDR1 MNHEY, CDR2 SMNVEV (reference sequence). This CDR3 spans 14 amino acids.

This clone came up once. V usage is TRBV7-2 and J usage is TRBJ2-3; perhaps TRBD2 as D (8 bases). This CDR3 spans 14 amino acids. Trimming cost V 5 bases and J 6 bases, with 15 bases left between them. Per the germline V gene, CDR1 is SGHTA and CDR2 is FQGNSA. CDR3 in DNA: TGTGCCAGCAGCCCGAGCGGGGGACAGGATACGCAGTATTTT. Amino acids: CASSPSGGQDTQYF.

The V and J genes are TRBV15 and TRBJ1-4, with TRBD1 as a possible D gene (5 bases). Trimming removed 0 bases from V and 6 bases from J, with 14 bases in between. The CDR3 has 16 residues. Germline CDR1 and CDR2: LNHNV and YYDKDF (reference sequence). Here the CDR3 DNA reads TGTGCCACCAGCAGAGATTCGGGACCCAGGGATGAAAAACTGTTTTTT. Translated, it gives CATSRDSGPRDEKLFF. Together with reference TRBV15 and TRBJ1-4, the CDR3 gives the full variable domain: DAMVIQNPRYQVTQFGKPVTLSCSQTLNHNVMYWYQQKSSQAPKLLFHYYDKDFNNEADTPDNFQSRRPNTSFCFLDIRSPGLGDTAMYLCATSRDSGPRDEKLFFGSGTQLSVL.

The CDR3, as DNA: TGCAGCGTTGTCTTGGGGACAGCCTACGAGCAGTACTTC. As protein: CSVVLGTAYEQYF. The V gene is TRBV29-1, the J gene TRBJ2-7; 7 positions agree with TRBD1. Germline V CDR1 and CDR2: SQVTM, ANQGSEA. There are 13 residues in the CDR3. With 4 bases clipped from V and 2 bases from J, the junction kept 5 bases outside the gene matches.

A few counts support this clone. This chain uses TRBV7-9 with TRBJ2-7; tentative D call: TRBD2 (6 bases). The CDR3 contains 15 residues. Germline CDR1 is SEHNR and CDR2 is FQNEAQ (reference sequence). Trimming cost V 5 bases and J 0 bases, with 14 bases left between them. In DNA, the CDR3 is TGTGCCAGCAGCCGCCTCTCGGACTACTCCTACGAGCAGTACTTC. Translating it yields CASSRLSDYSYEQYF.

The gene calls are TRBV5-1 and TRBJ2-7, with a tentative D call TRBD2 (6 bases). The CDR3 is 15 residues long. The ends were cut back, 4 bases at V and 4 bases at J, with 18 bases in the middle. Germline V gene lookup returns CDR1 SGHRS and CDR2 YFSETQ. The CDR3 sequence is CASSADPELAYEQYF. The CDR3 DNA sequence: TGCGCCAGCAGCGCGGACCCCGAACTAGCTTACGAGCAGTACTTC.

The rearrangement uses TRBV29-1 and TRBJ2-1, with 10 bases lining up with TRBD2. The V and J ends lost 2 bases and 5 bases, in that order; junction bases with no gene match: 9. The CDR3 runs 16 residues. Germline assignment: CDR1 SQVTM and CDR2 ANQGSEA. CDR3 nucleotides: TGCAGCGTTGAACCCGGGCTAGCGGGGGAAAACAATGAGCAGTTCTTC. This codes for CSVEPGLAGENNEQFF.

The chain joins TRBV30 to TRBJ1-2; 10 bases line up with TRBD1. This CDR3 region has 13 residues. With V trimmed by 2 bases and J by 8 bases, 5 bases remained unmatched. The germline CDR1 and CDR2 sequences are GTSNPN and SVGIG (reference sequence). The CDR3 DNA is TGTGCCTGGAGTACCGGGACAGGGGTCGGCTACACCTTC. Its translation: CAWSTGTGVGYTF.

This clone is medium-sized by share. This rearrangement joins TRBV21-1 to TRBJ1-4; TRBD1 was called by the table and not checked on the DNA. TRBV21-1 is a pseudogene locus. CDR3 size: 14 residues. CDR3 sequence (DNA): TGTGCCAGCAGCAAACAGGGGGCTAATGAAAAACTGTTTTTT. It yields the protein CASSKQGANEKLFF.

The chain employs TRBV7-8 and TRBJ1-1; no firm D call. CDR1 is SGHVS, CDR2 FQNEAQ, per germline. Trimming removed 4 bases at V and 1 base at J, with 10 bases between. The length of the CDR3 is 14 residues. CDR3 DNA sequence: TGTGCCAGCAGCTCCCAGCCCTCGAACACTGAAGCTTTCTTT. Amino acids: CASSSQPSNTEAFF.